This T cell receptor (beta chain) derives from a study of OX40 agonist ivuxolimab in advanced cancers. Overall study context: The group had a mean age of 60 years, ranged from about 23 to 85, and was 75% to 85% male.

The CDR3 totals 14 residues. CDR1 and CDR2 (germline): MNHNY, SVGAGI (reference sequence). Trimming pared 6 bases from V and 4 bases from J, leaving 13 bases between. TCRdb keeps only in-frame clones here, not all; method: immunoSEQ multiplex PCR. The table records more than 50,000 clones, approximately 81% of them present only once. The V and J genes are TRBV6-6 and TRBJ1-5; TRBD1 might be the D (6 bases). The sample consisted of CD4+ or CD8+ T cells sorted from blood, taken in a trial of the OX40 agonist ivuxolimab. This sequence originates from an adult with an advanced solid tumor such as melanoma, head and neck, liver or kidney cancer. Here the CDR3 reads CASRYTGQNQPQHF. The CDR3 nucleotides are TGTGCCAGCAGGTACACGGGACAAAATCAGCCCCAGCATTTT.